The 19 T cell receptor beta chains below were found in one sample sequenced in a study of T-cell reconstitution after alpha-beta-depleted transplantation in children. The authors prepared the TCRbeta library with unique molecular identifiers. TCRdb used MiXCR to reprocess the PCR reads, holding one entry per CDR3 protein. The data show a few hundred thousand distinct CDR3 sequences, 9% to 12% seen once. The source material was PBMCs from the stem cell graft donor, sampled from the stem cell graft. Receptor source: a human donor who donated a stem cell graft to a child with acute lymphoblastic leukemia.

This clonotype occurred a few times. This chain links TRBV6-2 or TRBV6-3 with TRBJ2-3; a weak D match, TRBD1 (6 bases). Trimming left V 8 bases short and J 0 bases short, with 15 bases between. Looked up from germline, CDR1 is MNHEY and CDR2 is SVGEGT. This CDR3 has 15 residues. CDR3 coding DNA: TGTGCCAGCGAAACCCCCAGGGGAAGCACAGATACGCAGTATTTT. It yields the protein CASETPRGSTDTQYF.

The chain uses TRBV7-3 and TRBJ2-1; 10 nucleotides match TRBD1. CDR1 and CDR2 (germline): SGHTA, FQGTGA. V lost 5 bases, J lost 4 bases, and 5 bases stayed unmatched. CDR3 size: 15 residues. CDR3 amino acids: CASSPRQGAYNEQFF. For the CDR3, the DNA is TGTGCCAGCAGCCCTCGACAGGGGGCGTACAATGAGCAGTTCTTC.

In its sample, this clonotype was seen many times. The chain combines TRBV7-6 with TRBJ1-1; D is ambiguous. Looked up from germline, CDR1 is SGHVS and CDR2 is FNYEAQ. The CDR3 totals 12 residues. V lost 4 bases to trimming and J lost 7 bases, with 10 bases between them. DNA for the CDR3: TGTGCCAGCAGCTCATCGGTACATGAAGCTTTCTTT. Its translation: CASSSSVHEAFF.

In this sample, this clonotype turned up a few times. This chain links TRBV7-2 with TRBJ1-1; D remains ambiguous. Trimming took 7 bases from V and 6 from J, leaving 9 bases between them. CDR1 and CDR2 from the germline V gene are SGHTA and FQGNSA. CDR3 length equals 11 residues. The CDR3 coding sequence is TGTGCCAGCATCGCCTGGGCTGAAGCTTTCTTT. This translates into CASIAWAEAFF.

This clonotype was seen a few times. The V and J genes are TRBV5-1 and TRBJ2-5, with D possibly TRBD2 on 5 matching bases. The CDR3 covers 15 residues. Per the germline V gene, CDR1 is SGHRS and CDR2 is YFSETQ. The germline V and J ends were trimmed by 0 bases and 4 bases, with 13 bases remaining between them. In DNA form, the CDR3 reads TGCGCCAGCAGCTTGGATCGGGGTCAGCGAGAGACCCAGTACTTC. Encoded protein: CASSLDRGQRETQYF.

The chain joins TRBV28 to TRBJ2-4; TRBD2 is a possible D gene (7 bases). The V and J ends lost 6 bases and 3 bases respectively, with 18 bases between them. This CDR3 spans 16 amino acids. The germline V gene encodes CDR1 MDHEN and CDR2 SYDVKM. CDR3 sequence reads: CASRPRGAGGKNIQYF. The CDR3 DNA reads TGTGCCAGCAGGCCCCGGGGGGCCGGAGGCAAAAACATTCAGTACTTC.

J is TRBJ1-5 and V is TRBV4-1; D is perhaps TRBD1 (6 bases). V lost 7 bases and J 2 bases, leaving 18 bases between the germline ends. The CDR3 is 16 residues long. Germline V CDR1 and CDR2: MGHRA, YSYEKL. CDR3 DNA sequence: TGCGCCAGCACTACCAAAACAGGGCCTCGCAATCAGCCCCAGCATTTT. It is translated as CASTTKTGPRNQPQHF.

This sequence joins TRBV7-9 and TRBJ2-5; 7 bases align to TRBD1. From germline, CDR1 is SEHNR and CDR2 FQNEAQ (reference sequence). Unmatched junction bases numbered 12, after V lost 1 base and J lost 10 bases. This CDR3 comprises 15 residues. The CDR3 nucleotides are TGTGCCAGCAGCTTAGTGGGACAGATGATACAGGACCAGTACTTC. Translated: CASSLVGQMIQDQYF. Supplemented by reference TRBV7-9 and TRBJ2-5, the full variable domain reads DTGVSQNPRHKITKRGQNVTFRCDPISEHNRLYWYRQTLGQGPEFLTYFQNEAQLEKSRLLSDRFSAERPKGSFSTLEIQRTEQGDSAMYLCASSLVGQMIQDQYFGPGTRLLVL.

The chain recombines TRBV7-6 with TRBJ2-3, with 7 bases that match TRBD1. V lost 5 bases to trimming and J lost 5 bases; unmatched junction nucleotides: 10. This CDR3 region has 15 residues. Germline V gene sequence: CDR1 SGHVS, CDR2 FNYEAQ. Here the CDR3 reads CASSDYTGDGDTQYF. CDR3 bases: TGTGCCAGCAGCGACTATACAGGGGATGGAGATACGCAGTATTTT.

A note on this clonotype: Being one base from a much bigger clone, this may be a read error. V usage is TRBV20-1 and J usage is TRBJ1-4; no definite D call. The CDR3 runs 11 residues. Trimming removed 5 bases from V and 8 bases from J, with 9 bases in between. Germline CDR1 DFQATT, CDR2 SNEGSKA (reference sequence). The chain's CDR3 is CSAPQKEKLFF. CDR3 coding DNA: TGCAGTGCTCCACAGAAGGAAAAACTGTTTTTT.

The rearrangement uses TRBV3-1 and TRBJ2-1; tentatively, D is TRBD2 (5 bases). Per the germline V gene, CDR1 is LGHDT and CDR2 is YNNKEL (reference sequence). The germline V and J ends were trimmed by 1 base and 5 bases, with 12 bases remaining between them. This CDR3 has 15 amino acids. CDR3 protein: CASSQAGSLNNEQFF. CDR3 nucleotide sequence: TGTGCCAGCAGCCAAGCGGGGAGCCTAAACAATGAGCAGTTCTTC.

This clonotype has ten or more counts. The gene calls are TRBV4-1 and TRBJ2-2; tentatively, D is TRBD1 or TRBD2 (5 bases each). There are 14 residues in the CDR3. The germline gives CDR1 MGHRA, CDR2 YSYEKL. V shed 3 bases and J shed 2 bases, with 7 bases lying between them. In DNA form, the CDR3 reads TGCGCCAGCAGCCAGGGACCAAACACCGGGGAGCTGTTTTTT. Translated, it gives CASSQGPNTGELFF.

Many counts were recorded for this clonotype. V and J are TRBV20-1 and TRBJ2-3; tentatively, D is TRBD2 (6 bases). Germline assignment: CDR1 DFQATT and CDR2 SNEGSKA (reference sequence). V lost 5 bases, J lost 3 bases, and 15 bases lay in between. The CDR3 extends over 14 amino acids. The CDR3 is CSALGLRLTDTQYF. The CDR3 DNA sequence: TGCAGTGCTCTGGGACTCCGACTAACAGATACGCAGTATTTT.

This clonotype was detected only a few times. This chain links TRBV5-1 with TRBJ2-4; 7 positions match TRBD2. The ends lost 0 bases at V and 15 bases at J; junction bases unmatched: 6. This CDR3 has 12 amino acids. Per the germline V gene, CDR1 is SGHRS and CDR2 is YFSETQ. This CDR3 reads CASSLGTRDWYF. DNA of the CDR3: TGCGCCAGCAGCTTGGGGACTAGGGATTGGTACTTC. The full variable domain, its missing parts supplied by reference TRBV5-1 and TRBJ2-4, is KAGVTQTPRYLIKTRGQQVTLSCSPISGHRSVSWYQQTPGQGLQFLFEYFSETQRNKGNFPGRFSGRQFSNSRSEMNVSTLELGDSALYLCASSLGTRDWYFGAGTRLSVL.

The chain has TRBV12-3 or TRBV12-4 and TRBJ2-1; D not certain. The CDR3 is 17 amino acids. Trimming removed 6 bases at V and 1 base at J, with 19 bases between. CDR3 loop: CASSPNPLGASYNEQFF. The CDR3 region has the DNA TGTGCCAGCAGCCCAAATCCATTAGGCGCTTCCTACAATGAGCAGTTCTTC.

This clonotype appeared a few times. This chain joins TRBV4-3 and TRBJ1-1, with D unresolved. In germline, CDR1 is LGHNA, CDR2 YSLEER. Trimming took 4 bases from V and 0 from J, leaving 15 bases between them. The CDR3 sequence is 16 residues long. This CDR3 is CASSPGLGVMNTEAFF. DNA for the CDR3: TGCGCCAGCAGCCCCGGCCTTGGGGTGATGAACACTGAAGCTTTCTTT.

This clonotype was detected ten times or more. The chain is built from TRBV28 and TRBJ2-1; 8 nucleotides agree with TRBD1. This CDR3 has 15 amino acids. Germline assignment: CDR1 MDHEN and CDR2 SYDVKM. Germline trimming cut 7 bases from V and 9 bases from J; bases unmatched to any gene: 14. In DNA form, the CDR3 reads TGTGCCAGCACCCCTGTCTGGACAGGGTTTCGTGAGCAGTTCTTC. As protein: CASTPVWTGFREQFF. Drawing the rest from reference TRBV28 and TRBJ2-1, the complete variable domain is DVKVTQSSRYLVKRTGEKVFLECVQDMDHENMFWYRQDPGLGLRLIYFSYDVKMKEKGDIPEGYSVSREKKERFSLILESASTNQTSMYLCASTPVWTGFREQFFGPGTRLTVL.

This clonotype showed up just a few times. The J gene is TRBJ2-1, the V gene TRBV28, with TRBD2 as a possible D gene (5 bases). Germline V lookup: CDR1 MDHEN, CDR2 SYDVKM. The CDR3 loop spans 17 amino acids. V lost 3 bases and J lost 0, with 15 bases in between. CDR3 DNA sequence: TGTGCCAGCAGTTTCCCTCTTGGGAGCCTCTCCTACAATGAGCAGTTCTTC. Its translation is CASSFPLGSLSYNEQFF. The whole variable domain, remainder taken from reference TRBV28 and TRBJ2-1, is DVKVTQSSRYLVKRTGEKVFLECVQDMDHENMFWYRQDPGLGLRLIYFSYDVKMKEKGDIPEGYSVSREKKERFSLILESASTNQTSMYLCASSFPLGSLSYNEQFFGPGTRLTVL.

A few counts support this clonotype. V usage is TRBV27 and J usage is TRBJ1-5, with 8 nucleotides matching TRBD1. Unmatched junction bases numbered 10, after V lost 5 bases and J lost 7 bases. Germline CDR1 reads MNHEY; CDR2 reads SMNVEV (reference sequence). CDR3 length: 15 residues. The CDR3 nucleotides are TGTGCCAGCAGTGTTACTGGGACAGGTCACCAGCCCCAGCATTTT. Residues: CASSVTGTGHQPQHF.